These T cell receptor beta chains were read from a single sample in a study of metastatic and nonmetastatic thyroid tumors. TCRdb re-clonotyped the PCR reads through MiXCR. The table records under 40,000 clones, about a sixth of them present only once. The sequencing sample was made of blood. These receptors were collected from a female donor with papillary thyroid cancer or a benign thyroid nodule (not recorded which). Some clones in this sample may be carry-over from other donors' samples. Both conserved end residues are part of each CDR3. A D gene is named only where the DNA matches it firmly. Size values are once, few and many counts, or a class for expanded clones, and some rows have none.

j_call v_call clone_size d_call cdr3_nt cdr3_aa
TRBJ2-7 TRBV5-4 many - TGTGCCAGCAGCCCGGACGACACACCCTACGAGCAGTACTTC CASSPDDTPYEQYF
TRBJ2-2 TRBV7-9 - - TGTGCCAGCAGCCATGGGAAGACCGGGGAGCTGTTTTTT CASSHGKTGELFF
TRBJ2-5 TRBV12-3/TRBV12-4 many - TGTGCCAGCAGTTTTGGGCTAGCGAAACAAGAGACCCAGTACTTC CASSFGLAKQETQYF
TRBJ2-2 TRBV11-1 - - TGTGCCAGCAGCTCGGAGGTAGCGAAGAACACCGGGGAGCTGTTTTTT CASSSEVAKNTGELFF
TRBJ2-3 TRBV6-4 many - TGTGCCAGCAGTGAACAGGGAGGTAGCACAGATACGCAGTATTTT CASSEQGGSTDTQYF
TRBJ2-3 TRBV15 many TRBD2 TGTGCCACCAGCAGAGTAGCGGGAGCCACAGATACGCAGTATTTT CATSRVAGATDTQYF
TRBJ2-7 TRBV6-1 medium-sized TRBD2 TGTGCCAGCAGTGAGTCTAGCGGAGAAGCCTACGAGCAGTACTTC CASSESSGEAYEQYF
TRBJ2-2 TRBV6-5 many - TGTGCCAGCAGTTACTCTCGGACGAGGACCACCGGGGAGCTGTTTTTT CASSYSRTRTTGELFF
TRBJ2-7 TRBV12-3/TRBV12-4 medium-sized - TGTGCCAGCAGCCGGAACTACGAGCAGTACTTC CASSRNYEQYF
TRBJ2-7 TRBV12-3/TRBV12-4 many - TGTGCCAGCAGTTCGGCCTACGAGCAGTACTTC CASSSAYEQYF
TRBJ2-1 TRBV28 many - TGTGCCAGCACCATACTATCAGAGGACTCATCAGAGCAGTTCTTC CASTILSEDSSEQFF
TRBJ2-1 TRBV29-1 many - TGCAGCGTTGAAGATCTTACTAGCTCTAGTGAGCAGTTCTTC CSVEDLTSSSEQFF
TRBJ2-1 TRBV7-3 - TRBD2 TGTGCCAGCCGGGGCGGGGTCGGGAGGGGGTATGAGCAGTTCTTC CASRGGVGRGYEQFF
TRBJ2-1 TRBV4-1 many - TGCGCCAGCAGCCAAGTGGGAGGCCTTGTGAATGAGCAGTTCTTC CASSQVGGLVNEQFF
TRBJ2-7 TRBV2 many TRBD2 TGTGCCAGCAGTGTCATAGCGGGAGGCGAGCAGTACTTC CASSVIAGGEQYF
TRBJ2-7 TRBV6-2/TRBV6-3 - - TGTGCCAGCAGTTACGTGTACAATTTGCGGAACTCCGAGCAGTACTTC CASSYVYNLRNSEQYF
TRBJ1-2 TRBV27 many - TGTGCCAGCAGGGGCATGGTCAGCGACCAATATGGCTACACCTTC CASRGMVSDQYGYTF
TRBJ1-5 TRBV6-1 - - TGTGCCAGCACGAATGGGGGATACGGGCAGCCGCAGCATTTT CASTNGGYGQPQHF
TRBJ2-3 TRBV25-1 many TRBD1 TGTGCCAGCAGTGATAGGGGACAGGGGAAGACAGATACGCAGTATTTT CASSDRGQGKTDTQYF
TRBJ2-3 TRBV11-3 many - TGTGCCAGCAGCTTAACGGGGCTAAATACAGATACGCAGTATTTT CASSLTGLNTDTQYF
TRBJ1-1 TRBV6-1 - - TGTGCCAGGAGTGAAGGCCCTTCGCGGAACACCGAAGCTTTCTTT CARSEGPSRNTEAFF
TRBJ2-1 TRBV7-8 many - TGTGCCAGCAGCTTTCGAGGCGCGGTGCGGCAGTTCTTC CASSFRGAVRQFF
TRBJ2-1 TRBV20-1 medium-sized TRBD2 TGCAGTGCTCCAACCCGACTAGCGGGAGGTGAGCAGTTCTTC CSAPTRLAGGEQFF
TRBJ2-3 TRBV11-1 many TRBD2 TGTGCCAGCAGCCAGGGGCTAGCGGGATTAATGGGAGATACGCAGTATTTT CASSQGLAGLMGDTQYF
TRBJ2-3 TRBV9 many - TGTGCCAGCAGCGCAGCTGGGACCCCGAGGTCTGGCGATACGCAGTATTTT CASSAAGTPRSGDTQYF
TRBJ1-2 TRBV20-1 many TRBD1 TGCAGTGCTACGAGGACAGGGAGTGGGGATGGCTACACCTTC CSATRTGSGDGYTF
TRBJ1-1 TRBV7-8 many - TGTGCCAGCAGCTTAGGAGGCAGGAACACTGAAGCTTTCTTT CASSLGGRNTEAFF
TRBJ1-1 TRBV6-1 many - TGTGCCAGCAGGGGGGATCGGACAGCGAACACTGAAGCTTTCTTT CASRGDRTANTEAFF
TRBJ1-2 TRBV27 many TRBD1 TGTGCCAGCAGTTTGACAGGGGATGGCTACACCTTC CASSLTGDGYTF
TRBJ1-6 TRBV7-9 many - TGTGCCAGCAGCTTGTGGAAGGGTTCACCCCTCCACTTT CASSLWKGSPLHF
TRBJ1-2 TRBV5-6 many TRBD1 TGTGCCAGCAGCCTTGGGACAGCCTTCTATGGCTACACCTTC CASSLGTAFYGYTF
TRBJ1-1 TRBV9 many - TGTGCCAGCAGCACGCGGACTGGTGAAGCTTTCTTT CASSTRTGEAFF
TRBJ1-6 TRBV4-1 many TRBD1 TGCGCCAGCAGCCGCACCCCATCCGCAGGGGGGAATTCACCCCTCCACTTT CASSRTPSAGGNSPLHF
TRBJ2-7 TRBV6-5 medium-sized TRBD1 TGTGCCAGCAGTTACGACAGGGAACCCTACGAGCAGTACTTC CASSYDREPYEQYF
TRBJ1-1 TRBV6-5 few - TGTGCCAGCAGTTACGGGCAGGAGTTTCAAGCTTTCTTT CASSYGQEFQAFF
TRBJ1-1 TRBV27 many - TGTGCCAGCAGTTTATCATCCGGGGGGACTGAAGCTTTCTTT CASSLSSGGTEAFF
TRBJ2-5 TRBV28 many TRBD2 TGTGCCAGCAGCCCCCTAGCGGGAGGGCCGGAGACCCAGTACTTC CASSPLAGGPETQYF
TRBJ2-7 TRBV28 medium-sized TRBD2 TGTGCCAGCAGGGAATTTGGGGTAGCGGGAAGATACGAGCAGTACTTC CASREFGVAGRYEQYF
TRBJ2-1 TRBV14 many TRBD2 TGTGCCAGCAGCCAACCTAGCGGGGCGTTCTACAATGAGCAGTTCTTC CASSQPSGAFYNEQFF
TRBJ2-3 TRBV20-1 many TRBD2 TGCAGTGCTAGCGGGAGGGCCAGAGGAGATACGCAGTATTTT CSASGRARGDTQYF
TRBJ2-2 TRBV25-1 many - TGTGCCAGCAGTGAATTCGGGGTTGAAACCGGGGAGCTGTTTTTT CASSEFGVETGELFF
TRBJ2-5 TRBV30 many - TGTGCCTGGAGTCCCGGCGGAGTCCAAGAGACCCAGTACTTC CAWSPGGVQETQYF
TRBJ1-2 TRBV29-1 many TRBD1 TGCAGCGTTAACTCTCGGACAGGAGCCTATGGCTACACCTTC CSVNSRTGAYGYTF
TRBJ2-3 TRBV27 few - TGTGCCAGCAGCCCCCCCTTGAGCCACTCTAGCACAGATACGCAGTATTTT CASSPPLSHSSTDTQYF
TRBJ1-5 TRBV7-8 many - TGTGCCAGCAGCGCAGAACGAACAGCAAATCAGCCCCAGCATTTT CASSAERTANQPQHF
TRBJ2-5 TRBV9 - TRBD2 TGTGCCAGCAGCGTAGGTCGGTGGGGGGGAGAAGAGACCCAGTACTTC CASSVGRWGGEETQYF
TRBJ2-7 TRBV19 many - TGTGCCAGTAGCCCGGGACTTCTTTGGGAGCAGTACTTC CASSPGLLWEQYF
TRBJ1-5 TRBV15 many - TGTGCCACCAGCCAGGACAGACTGTTAAATCAGCCCCAGCATTTT CATSQDRLLNQPQHF
TRBJ2-7 TRBV28 many - TGTGCCAGCAGTCCCACGGAGGCTATCTACGAGCAGTACTTC CASSPTEAIYEQYF
TRBJ1-2 TRBV2 many - TGTGCCAGCAGTAGAGGCAGGGGAGGCTACACCTTC CASSRGRGGYTF
TRBJ1-1 TRBV10-3 many - TGTGCCATCAGTGACGGGGTACCTGAAGCTTTCTTT CAISDGVPEAFF
TRBJ2-1 TRBV27 many - TGTGCCAGCAGTCTAGGGGGTAGCGTGCTTAACAATGAGCAGTTCTTC CASSLGGSVLNNEQFF
TRBJ2-5 TRBV5-1 many TRBD2 TGCGCCAGCAGCATTAGCGGGAGAGAGACCCAGTACTTC CASSISGRETQYF
TRBJ2-5 TRBV28 many - TGTGCCAGCAGTTTCCGGACCTACCCAAAGCCGCGGGAAGAGACCCAGTACTTC CASSFRTYPKPREETQYF
TRBJ2-1 TRBV29-1 many - TGCAGCGCAGATTCCTACAATGAGCAGTTCTTC CSADSYNEQFF
TRBJ2-1 TRBV12-3/TRBV12-4 - - TGTGCCAGCAGCCGTCCGACAGTCCGTAGCGAGGAGCAGTTCTTC CASSRPTVRSEEQFF
TRBJ2-7 TRBV13 many - TGTGCCAGCAGCTTACTCCAGGGCCAATACGAGCAGTACTTC CASSLLQGQYEQYF
TRBJ2-1 TRBV19 many TRBD2 TGTGCCAGTAGTATAAGGACTAGCGTCTCCTACAATGAGCAGTTCTTC CASSIRTSVSYNEQFF